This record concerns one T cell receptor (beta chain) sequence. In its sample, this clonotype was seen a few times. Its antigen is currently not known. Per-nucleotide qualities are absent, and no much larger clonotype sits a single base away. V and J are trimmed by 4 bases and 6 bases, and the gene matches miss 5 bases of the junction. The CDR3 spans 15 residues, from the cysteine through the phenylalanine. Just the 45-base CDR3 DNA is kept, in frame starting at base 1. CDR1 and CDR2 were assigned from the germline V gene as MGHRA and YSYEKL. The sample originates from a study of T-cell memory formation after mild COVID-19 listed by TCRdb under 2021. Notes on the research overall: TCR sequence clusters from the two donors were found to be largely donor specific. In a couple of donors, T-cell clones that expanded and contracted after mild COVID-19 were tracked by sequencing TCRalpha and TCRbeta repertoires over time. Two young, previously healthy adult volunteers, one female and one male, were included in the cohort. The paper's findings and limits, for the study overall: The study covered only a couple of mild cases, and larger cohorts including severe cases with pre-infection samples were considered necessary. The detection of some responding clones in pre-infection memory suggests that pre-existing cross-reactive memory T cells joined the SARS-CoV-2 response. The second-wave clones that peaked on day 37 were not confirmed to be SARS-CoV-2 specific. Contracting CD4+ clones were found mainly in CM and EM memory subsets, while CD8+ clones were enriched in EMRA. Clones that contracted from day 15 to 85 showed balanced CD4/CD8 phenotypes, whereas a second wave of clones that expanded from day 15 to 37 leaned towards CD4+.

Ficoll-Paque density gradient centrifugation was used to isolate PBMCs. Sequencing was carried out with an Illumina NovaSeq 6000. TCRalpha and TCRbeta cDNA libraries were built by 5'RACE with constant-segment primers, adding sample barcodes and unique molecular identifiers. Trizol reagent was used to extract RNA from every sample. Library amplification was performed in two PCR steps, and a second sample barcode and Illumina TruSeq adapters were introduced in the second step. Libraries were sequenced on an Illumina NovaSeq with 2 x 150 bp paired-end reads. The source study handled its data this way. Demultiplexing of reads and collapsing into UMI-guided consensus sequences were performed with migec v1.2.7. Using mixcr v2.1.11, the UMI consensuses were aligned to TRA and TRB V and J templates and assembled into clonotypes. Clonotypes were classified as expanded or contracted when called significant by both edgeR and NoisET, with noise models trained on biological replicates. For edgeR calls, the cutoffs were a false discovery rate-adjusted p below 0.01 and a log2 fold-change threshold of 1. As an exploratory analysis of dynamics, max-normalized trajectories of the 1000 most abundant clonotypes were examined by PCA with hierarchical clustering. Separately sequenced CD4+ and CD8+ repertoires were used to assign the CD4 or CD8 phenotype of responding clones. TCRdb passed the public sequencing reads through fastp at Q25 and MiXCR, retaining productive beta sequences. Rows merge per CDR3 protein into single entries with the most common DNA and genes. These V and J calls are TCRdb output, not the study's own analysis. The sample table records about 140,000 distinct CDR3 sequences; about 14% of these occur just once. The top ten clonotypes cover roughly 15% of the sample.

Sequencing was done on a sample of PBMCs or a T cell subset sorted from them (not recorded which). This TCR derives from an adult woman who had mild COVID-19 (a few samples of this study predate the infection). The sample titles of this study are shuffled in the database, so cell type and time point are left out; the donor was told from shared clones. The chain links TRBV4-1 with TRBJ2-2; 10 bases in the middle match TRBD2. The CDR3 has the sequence CASSRGTSVAGELFF. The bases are TGCGCCAGCAGCCGCGGGACTAGCGTGGCCGGGGAGCTGTTTTTT.